These 14 T cell receptor beta chains originate from one sample sequenced in a study of T cells in Graves' hyperthyroidism and ophthalmopathy. RNA transcripts gave rise to amplified TCR beta CDR3 regions. First-round RT-PCR with HTBI primers amplified the TCR CDR3 region. TCRdb re-called the multiplex PCR reads with MiXCR, one entry per CDR3 protein. The table includes 640,000 or so distinct CDR3 sequences, about 14% detected once. Material: blood. The receptor source for this set is a woman younger than 30 with Graves' ophthalmopathy.

This clonotype was seen repeatedly, ten times or more. The chain carries TRBV6-2 or TRBV6-3 and TRBJ2-2; D remains ambiguous. The length of the CDR3 is 12 residues. V was clipped by 8 bases and J by 8 bases, with 12 bases between them. CDR1 MNHEY and CDR2 SVGEGT come from the germline V gene. In DNA, the CDR3 is TGTGCCAGCCGTACCTACCCGGGGGAGCTGTTTTTT. Protein sequence: CASRTYPGELFF.

This clonotype occurred many times. V is TRBV7-2 and J is TRBJ2-1, with 9 bases identical to TRBD1. CDR1 and CDR2 (germline): SGHTA, FQGNSA. This CDR3 is built from 17 residues. V was pared by 1 base and J by 2 bases, with 6 bases of the junction left unmatched. The CDR3 sequence: CASSLVTGQGTYNEQFF. The CDR3 DNA reads as TGTGCCAGCAGCTTAGTTACCGGACAGGGGACCTACAATGAGCAGTTCTTC. The full variable domain, rest sourced from reference TRBV7-2 and TRBJ2-1, is GAGVSQSPSNKVTEKGKDVELRCDPISGHTALYWYRQSLGQGLEFLIYFQGNSAPDKSGLPSDRFSAERTGGSVSTLTIQRTQQEDSAVYLCASSLVTGQGTYNEQFFGPGTRLTVL.

The sample holds a few counts of this clonotype. The genes are TRBV12-5 and TRBJ2-1, with 7 bases lining up with TRBD2. The germline CDR1 and CDR2 sequences are LGHNT and FRNRAP. This CDR3 comprises 18 residues. Trimming removed 1 base from V and 5 bases from J; junction bases left unmatched: 14. The CDR3 coding sequence is TGTGCTAGTGGTTTGGGGGGGGGAGCGGGCTTATCAGACAATGAGCAGTTCTTC. Its translation: CASGLGGGAGLSDNEQFF.

There are many counts of this clonotype. This rearrangement joins TRBV28 to TRBJ1-2; the D is unclear. Germline V gives CDR1 MDHEN, CDR2 SYDVKM. V was pared by 3 bases and J by 1 base, with 9 bases between. The CDR3 is made up of 14 amino acids. CDR3 sequence reads: CASSFIWGNYGYTF. Written as DNA, the CDR3 is TGTGCCAGCAGTTTTATTTGGGGTAACTATGGCTACACCTTC.

This clonotype was observed a few times. This chain uses TRBV4-3 with TRBJ1-1, with D perhaps matching TRBD1 (6 bases). V lost 0 bases, J lost 7 bases, and 12 bases lay in between. The CDR3 loop spans 14 amino acids. The germline CDR1 and CDR2 sequences are LGHNA and YSLEER. The CDR3 loop reads CASSQDPGQLEAFF. CDR3 coding DNA: TGCGCCAGCAGCCAAGATCCTGGACAGCTTGAAGCTTTCTTT.

This clonotype was detected only a few times. This rearrangement joins TRBV29-1 to TRBJ1-2; D call uncertain. The V end lost 3 bases, the J end lost 4 bases, and 9 bases lay between the germline ends. The germline gives CDR1 SQVTM, CDR2 ANQGSEA. There are 12 residues in the CDR3. CDR3 DNA sequence: TGCAGCGTTGAGGCACTACCCTATGGCTACACCTTC. Translated, it gives CSVEALPYGYTF.

V and J are TRBV6-4 and TRBJ2-2; D is unclear. The germline V gene encodes CDR1 MRHNA and CDR2 SNTAGT. The V end was cut by 0 bases, the J end by 3 bases, with 5 bases between. CDR3 length equals 14 residues. The CDR3 DNA sequence: TGTGCCAGCAGTGACTCGGCAGACACCGGGGAGCTGTTTTTT. It encodes CASSDSADTGELFF.

The V and J genes are TRBV28 and TRBJ2-3; 8 nucleotides line up with TRBD1. The ends lost 4 bases at V and 4 bases at J; junction bases unmatched: 10. This CDR3 has 16 residues. CDR1 and CDR2 from the germline V gene are MDHEN and SYDVKM. CDR3 DNA sequence: TGTGCCAGCAGTTCCTCCGGGACAGGAGGTGCAGATACGCAGTATTTT. Amino acids: CASSSSGTGGADTQYF.

V usage is TRBV19 and J usage is TRBJ2-1, with 8 bases aligning to TRBD2. Losses at the gene ends were 2 bases for V and 8 bases for J; bases not matched to a gene: 11. CDR1 LNHDA and CDR2 SQIVND come from the germline V gene (reference sequence). There are 16 residues in the CDR3. CDR3 sequence (DNA): TGTGCCAGTAGTATAATAGTAGCGGGAAAGGAGGATGAGCAGTTCTTC. This sequence encodes CASSIIVAGKEDEQFF.

This clonotype was picked up many times. This chain links TRBV11-2 with TRBJ1-1, with TRBD1 matching 8 bases. From germline, CDR1 is SGHAT and CDR2 FQNNGV. V lost 5 bases to trimming and J lost 6 bases; unmatched junction nucleotides: 11. This CDR3 has 15 amino acids. The DNA of the CDR3 is TGTGCCAGCAGCGCTAACAGGGGGAGAGGGGCTGAAGCTTTCTTT. It encodes CASSANRGRGAEAFF.

This clonotype appeared many times. The V call is TRBV6-2 or TRBV6-3, the J call TRBJ2-7; 13 bases are a match to TRBD2. V was pared by 5 bases and J by 6 bases, with 7 bases of the junction left unmatched. The CDR3 consists of 15 residues. Germline V gives CDR1 MNHEY, CDR2 SVGEGT. The CDR3 region is CASSGPGTSGTEQYF. The CDR3, as DNA: TGTGCCAGCAGTGGTCCCGGGACTAGCGGGACCGAGCAGTACTTC.

This clonotype was seen ten or more times. The V call is TRBV28, the J call TRBJ2-5; TRBD2 aligns across 11 bases. Germline V CDR1 and CDR2: MDHEN, SYDVKM. V lost 5 bases, J lost 4 bases, and 12 bases stayed unmatched. This CDR3 has 17 amino acids. In nucleotides, the CDR3 is TGTGCCAGCAGTCGATTGACTAGCGGGGCCGGTGCAGAGACCCAGTACTTC. As protein: CASSRLTSGAGAETQYF. Based on the CDR3 plus reference TRBV28 and TRBJ2-5, the full variable domain is DVKVTQSSRYLVKRTGEKVFLECVQDMDHENMFWYRQDPGLGLRLIYFSYDVKMKEKGDIPEGYSVSREKKERFSLILESASTNQTSMYLCASSRLTSGAGAETQYFGPGTRLLVL.

This clonotype was picked up many times. This rearrangement joins TRBV4-3 to TRBJ1-1; D possibly corresponds to TRBD1 (5 bases). Trimming pared 0 bases from V and 1 base from J, leaving 6 bases between. This CDR3 is built from 14 residues. Per germline, CDR1 LGHNA and CDR2 YSLEER. The chain's CDR3 is CASSQDQGNTEAFF. CDR3 sequence (DNA): TGCGCCAGCAGCCAAGATCAGGGGAACACTGAAGCTTTCTTT.

This clonotype has ten or more counts. The chain carries TRBV9 and TRBJ1-1; D perhaps matches TRBD1 (6 bases). V lost 0 bases and J 3 bases, leaving 12 bases between the germline ends. CDR1 and CDR2 (germline): SGDLS, YYNGEE. This CDR3 is 15 amino acids long. The CDR3, as DNA: TGTGCCAGCAGCGTAGAAGGGGCAGGGGACACTGAAGCTTTCTTT. Translating it yields CASSVEGAGDTEAFF.